Here is one TCR beta chain with its context. Via MiXCR, TCRdb re-called the RACE reads, giving one row per CDR3 protein. The sample includes about 120,000 distinct CDR3 sequences, roughly 14% of them seen just once. This record belongs to a study of human T cells and chemical hapten exposure. This CDR3 contains 14 residues. Trimming left V 7 bases short and J 1 base short, with 16 bases between. Germline CDR1 is SQVTM and CDR2 is ANQGSEA. Sample time point: pre-sensitization, week 0. The treatment is: therapeutic diphenylcyclopropenone sensitization with weekly scalp DPC. The receptor comes from a young woman with alopecia areata. Some clones in this sample may be carry-over from other donors' samples. The chain combines TRBV29-1 with TRBJ1-1, with D possibly TRBD1 on 5 matching bases. The specimen was whole blood, collected in connection with sensitization to the hapten diphenylcyclopropenone (DPC). The chain's CDR3 is CSADTQRGNTEAFF. In DNA, the CDR3 is TGCAGCGCTGACACCCAAAGGGGGAACACTGAAGCTTTCTTT.